The sequence of this T cell receptor beta chain was determined in a study of shared clonotypes between healthy human individuals (dated by TCRdb to 2018 to 2020). Regarding the complete study: Two women and three men aged 18 to 49 years were included in the cohort. To estimate repertoire size and how much clonotypes are shared between individuals, the study performed deep sequencing of blood TCR repertoires from 4 to 6 healthy adults. Each donor's leukapheresis produced roughly between about 0.9 and 9.5 billion PBMCs. Libraries were prepared and TCR repertoires were sequenced by different laboratories using diverse techniques, in order to increase sequencing depth and limit assay-specific biases.

General study outcomes and caveats: Because the study included a small number of donors, the genetic and exposure-history diversity represented was limited. Sampling was restricted to blood, and TCR repertoires in tissues likely differ from the TCR repertoires found in blood. Pairwise subsampling indicated that sequencing depth was expected to affect the degree of clonotype sharing among donors.

Using the deep immunoSEQ assay, TCR CDR3 regions were amplified from genomic DNA by multiplex PCR. Extracted genomic DNA from each cell subset was distributed evenly across all wells of several immunoSEQ 96-well plates, and each plate was treated as a replicate. For unsorted PBMC, each replicate PCR was loaded with roughly 0.3 ug genomic DNA, equivalent to 25,000 to 35,000 T cell genomes. Ten immunoSEQ deep assay plates were used to sequence unsorted PBMC genomic DNA. The purified libraries were quantified using a Qubit 3.0 fluorometer, sized with a Bioanalyzer 2100, and then quantified again using the KAPA Library Quantification kit. Every immunoSEQ 96-well plate was sequenced on a separate single-read 150-cycle Illumina NextSeq 550 flow cell. On the authors' methods: Because the immunoSEQ output held only junctional sequences and lacked quality scores, the filtering could not match the filtering applied to full-length reads. To assign V/J genes and CDR3, sequences were annotated using PyIR, a Python wrapper for IgBLAST v1.9, with IMGT germline references. Reads were removed for weak V/J assignments (E-value above 1e-6), missing CDR3, stop codons, out-of-frame junctions, or ambiguous translated residues. A V3J clonotype was defined by an identical inferred V gene, J gene, and CDR3 amino acid sequence. The percentage overlap between two repertoires was calculated by dividing the number of shared unique clonotypes by the size of the smaller repertoire. Richness of each repertoire was evaluated using RTK rarefaction, the Chao1 estimator, and Recon v2.1 estimates of unobserved clonotypes. In TCRdb, the immuneACCESS table is reduced to in-frame sequences with V and J assigned. These tables do not hold every clone; where another copy was compared, an unresolved V gene accounts for under half, and the others remain unexplained. V and J calls plus clone size are reproduced from that table; the DNA served to infer D and trimming. Within this sample are around 500,000 clones, with 60% to 80% of them counted one time only. In total, the top ten clones hold around 11% of the sample.

Concerning this clone itself: Its antigen is unknown. No base quality values were provided; no much bigger clone lies one nucleotide off.

Donors were healthy HIV-negative adults with no recently reported acute infections or vaccinations. All donors were Caucasian adults living in Nashville, Tennessee, USA. For unsorted samples, tens of millions of PBMCs were counted, and genomic DNA was extracted using the QIAamp DNA Blood Mini kit. Blood was collected by leukapheresis, and PBMCs were isolated by Ficoll-Histopaque density gradient centrifugation and then cryopreserved in liquid nitrogen vapor phase. The sequencing input was PBMCs. The clonotype comes from a woman between 35 and 50 years old in good health. Some clones in this sample may be carry-over from other donors' samples.

The bases are TGTGCCAGCAGCGTAGAGGGGACTAGCGGACTCCTGTTCCGGCAGTATTTT. It encodes CASSVEGTSGLLFRQYF. The chain is made from TRBV9 and TRBJ2-3; TRBD2 lines up with 11 middle nucleotides. The germline V gene encodes CDR1 SGDLS and CDR2 YYNGEE. The CDR3 runs 17 amino acids, cysteine and phenylalanine included. The sequence is cut down to CDR3 DNA, 51 bases in frame from base 1. At the junction V is shortened by 0 bases and J by 11 bases; bases outside the gene matches: 14.